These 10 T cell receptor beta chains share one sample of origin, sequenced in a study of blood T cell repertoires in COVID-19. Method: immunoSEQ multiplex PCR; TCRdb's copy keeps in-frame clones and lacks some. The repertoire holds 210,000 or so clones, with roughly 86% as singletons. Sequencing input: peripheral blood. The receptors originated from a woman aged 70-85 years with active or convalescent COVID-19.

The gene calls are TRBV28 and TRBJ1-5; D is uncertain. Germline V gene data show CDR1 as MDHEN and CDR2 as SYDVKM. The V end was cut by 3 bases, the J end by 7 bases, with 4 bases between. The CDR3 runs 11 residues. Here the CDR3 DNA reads TGTGCCAGCAGTTTTTCACAGCCCCAGCATTTT. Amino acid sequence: CASSFSQPQHF. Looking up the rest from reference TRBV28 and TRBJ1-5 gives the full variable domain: DVKVTQSSRYLVKRTGEKVFLECVQDMDHENMFWYRQDPGLGLRLIYFSYDVKMKEKGDIPEGYSVSREKKERFSLILESASTNQTSMYLCASSFSQPQHFGDGTRLSIL.

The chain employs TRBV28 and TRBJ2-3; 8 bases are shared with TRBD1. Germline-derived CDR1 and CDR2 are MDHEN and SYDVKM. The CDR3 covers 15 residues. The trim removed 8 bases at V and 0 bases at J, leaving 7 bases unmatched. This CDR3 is CASHRTGSSTDTQYF. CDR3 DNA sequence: TGTGCCAGCCATAGGACAGGGTCTAGCACAGATACGCAGTATTTT.

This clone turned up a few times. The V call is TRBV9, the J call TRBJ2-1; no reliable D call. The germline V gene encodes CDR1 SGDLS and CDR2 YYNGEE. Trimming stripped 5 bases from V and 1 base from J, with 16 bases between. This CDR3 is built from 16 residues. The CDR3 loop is CASSPQVAFSYNEQFF. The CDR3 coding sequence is TGTGCCAGCAGTCCCCAGGTGGCCTTTTCCTACAATGAGCAGTTCTTC.

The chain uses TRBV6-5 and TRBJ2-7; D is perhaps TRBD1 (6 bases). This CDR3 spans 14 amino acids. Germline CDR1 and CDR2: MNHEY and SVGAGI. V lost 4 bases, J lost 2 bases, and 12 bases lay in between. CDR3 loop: CASSSRDNPYEQYF. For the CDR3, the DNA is TGTGCCAGCAGTTCTCGGGACAACCCCTACGAGCAGTACTTC.

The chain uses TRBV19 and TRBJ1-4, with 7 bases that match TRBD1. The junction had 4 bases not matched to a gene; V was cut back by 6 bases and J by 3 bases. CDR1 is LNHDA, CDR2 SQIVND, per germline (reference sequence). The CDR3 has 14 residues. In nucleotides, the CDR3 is TGTGCCAGTAGCACCGGGACAGCTAATGAAAAACTGTTTTTT. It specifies CASSTGTANEKLFF.

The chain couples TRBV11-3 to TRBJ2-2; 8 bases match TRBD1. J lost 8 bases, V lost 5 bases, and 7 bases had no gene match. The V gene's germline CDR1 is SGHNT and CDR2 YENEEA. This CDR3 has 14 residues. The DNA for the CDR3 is TGTGCCAGCAGCGCCGGACAGGGCAGTGGGGAGCTGTTTTTT. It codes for CASSAGQGSGELFF.

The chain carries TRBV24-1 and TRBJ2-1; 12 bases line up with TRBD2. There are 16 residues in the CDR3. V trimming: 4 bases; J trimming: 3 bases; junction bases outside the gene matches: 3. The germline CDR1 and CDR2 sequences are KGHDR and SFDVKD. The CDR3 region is CATSERTSGIYNEQFF. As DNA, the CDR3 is TGTGCCACCAGTGAAAGGACTAGCGGGATCTACAATGAGCAGTTCTTC.

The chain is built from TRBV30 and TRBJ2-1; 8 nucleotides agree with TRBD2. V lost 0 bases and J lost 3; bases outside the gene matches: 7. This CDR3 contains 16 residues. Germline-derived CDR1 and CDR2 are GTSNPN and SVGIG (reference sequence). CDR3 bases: TGTGCCTGGAGTGTAAGCTACGGGACTAGCTACAATGAGCAGTTCTTC. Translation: CAWSVSYGTSYNEQFF.

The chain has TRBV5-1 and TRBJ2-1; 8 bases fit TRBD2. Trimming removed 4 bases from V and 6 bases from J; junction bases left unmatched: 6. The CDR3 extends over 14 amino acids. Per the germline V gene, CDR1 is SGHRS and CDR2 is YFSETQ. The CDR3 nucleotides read TGCGCCAGCAGCCATAGCGGGGAAGGCAATGAGCAGTTCTTC. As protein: CASSHSGEGNEQFF.

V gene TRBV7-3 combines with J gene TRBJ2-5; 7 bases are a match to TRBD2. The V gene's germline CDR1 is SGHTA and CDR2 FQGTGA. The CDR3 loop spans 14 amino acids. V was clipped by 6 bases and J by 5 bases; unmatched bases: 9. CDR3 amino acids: CASSTAGRGETQYF. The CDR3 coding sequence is TGTGCCAGCAGTACAGCAGGGAGGGGTGAGACCCAGTACTTC.